The sequence of this T cell receptor beta chain was determined in a study of T cell repertoires in cytomegalovirus infection (dated by TCRdb to about 2019). About the full investigation: Peptide stimulations targeted recently identified HLA-C-restricted CMV epitopes, whose presentation resists viral immunomodulation, together with well-studied HLA-B-restricted epitopes. Because public TCR beta signatures pointed to carriage of CMV infection together with the matching HLA type, the HLA type of each donor mattered for the analysis.

In the paper's terms, the treatment or condition label means: in vitro stimulation with specific CMV peptide epitopes to enrich CMV-specific T cells. Study-wide conclusions, independent of this receptor: In both this cohort and an independent cohort of some 380 donors, the cumulative frequency of public TCR beta family members distinguished carriers of CMV infection plus the relevant HLA type. In the ex vivo response, HLA-C-restricted CMV-specific TCR beta clonotypes were dominant, and in two of eight donors the single most frequent clonotype came from this HLA-C-restricted group.

The CDR1 and CDR2 encoded by the germline V gene (reference sequence) are DFQATT and SNEGSKA. V gives up 3 bases and J gives up 3 bases, and the segment between their germline ends measures 12 bases. The CDR3 covers 14 residues, taking in both the cysteine and the phenylalanine. CDR3 DNA is the only sequence kept; it has 42 bases, read in frame from the first base. The sequencer listed for this sample is Illumina HiSeq 1500. TCRdb handled the public reads itself, with Q25 trimming in fastp and clone calling in MiXCR, and kept productive beta chains. Each CDR3 protein gets just one entry, which takes the most common genes and DNA from the rows behind it. The sample profile shows about 920,000 distinct CDR3 sequences; less than 35% of them were found once. The ten largest clones add up to 11% to 15% of the sample. This clonotype was counted a few times. This receptor's antigen is unknown. No clone much larger than this one lies a single base away; base qualities are absent.

The chain links TRBV20-1 with TRBJ2-1, with no confident D gene call. This sample comprised cultured CD8+ T cells from PBMCs, obtained from culture after CMV antigen stimulation. The sequence came from a human donor in good health (CMV status not recorded). Some clones in this sample may be carry-over from other donors' samples. Here is the DNA: TGCAGTGCTAGGACAACCAGCAGCTACAATGAGCAGTTCTTC. Its translation is CSARTTSSYNEQFF.